The 5 T cell receptor beta chains below were found in one sample sequenced in a study of blood T cells in healthy people across ages. It was with a sample-barcoded 5' primer and a J-beta primer mix that a second PCR of roughly 7 to 11 cycles was run. From the 5' RACE reads, TCRdb called clonotypes with MiXCR, one entry per CDR3 protein. The sample lists around 2 million distinct CDR3 sequences, approximately 39% occurring once. The sample was blood. The receptors originated from a human donor in good health.

The V and J genes are TRBV6-1 and TRBJ1-2, with D perhaps TRBD1 (6 bases). Trimming cost V 6 bases and J 4 bases, with 15 bases left between them. Germline lookup yields CDR1 MNHNS and CDR2 SASEGT. The CDR3 length is 14 residues. CDR3 DNA: TGTGCCAGCAGCGACCCGGGACATCTCTATGGCTACACCTTC. Its translation is CASSDPGHLYGYTF.

The chain's CDR3 is CASSHGNGYTF. In DNA, the CDR3 is TGTGCCAGCAGCCACGGGAATGGCTACACCTTC. V is TRBV6-2 or TRBV6-3 and J is TRBJ1-2; D ambiguous. Germline loops: CDR1 MNHEY, CDR2 SVGEGT. This CDR3 has 11 amino acids. Trimming cost V 6 bases and J 6 bases, with 8 bases left between them.

In its sample, this clonotype was seen a few times. The chain uses TRBV7-6 and TRBJ2-3; a possible D gene is TRBD1 (6 bases). The V gene's germline CDR1 is SGHVS and CDR2 FNYEAQ. The CDR3 consists of 14 residues. The V end lost 5 bases, the J end lost 3 bases, and 12 bases lay between the germline ends. As DNA, the CDR3 is TGTGCCAGCAGCCCTACCACAGGGACAGATACGCAGTATTTT. This translates into CASSPTTGTDTQYF.

The chain links TRBV28 to TRBJ2-1; D call uncertain. In germline, CDR1 is MDHEN, CDR2 SYDVKM. CDR3 length: 16 amino acids. V lost 3 bases and J lost 0, with 12 bases in between. This chain's CDR3 is CASSFPPVSSYNEQFF. CDR3 DNA sequence: TGTGCCAGCAGTTTCCCGCCGGTGAGCTCCTACAATGAGCAGTTCTTC. Full variable domain (rest looked up from reference TRBV28 and TRBJ2-1): DVKVTQSSRYLVKRTGEKVFLECVQDMDHENMFWYRQDPGLGLRLIYFSYDVKMKEKGDIPEGYSVSREKKERFSLILESASTNQTSMYLCASSFPPVSSYNEQFFGPGTRLTVL.

This clonotype came up a few times. The CDR3 coding sequence is TGTGCCAGCAGTTACTCGGGGACGCCGGAGTACTTC. Amino acid sequence: CASSYSGTPEYF. The V and J genes are TRBV6-5 and TRBJ2-4; D possibly uses TRBD1 or TRBD2 (5 bases each). The CDR3 consists of 12 residues. CDR1 MNHEY and CDR2 SVGAGI come from the germline V gene. V was cut by 0 bases and J by 14 bases, with 11 bases left in between.